The source of this TCR beta chain is a study of beta chain features in type 1 diabetes. Study-level information: Sorted cells, approximately 100,000,000 in number, were examined across all samples. Whole-study results and caveats: Relative to healthy donors, patients appeared to have naive, central memory and Treg TCRB repertoires that were more similar. In all four CD4+ subsets, TCRB CDR3 length was significantly, moderately reduced in type 1 diabetes.

As to this clone: Its antigen is currently unknown.

Sequencing targeted expressed TCRB transcripts, as all isolated RNA had been reverse transcribed. Sequencing was performed with immunoSEQ multiplex PCR; in TCRdb, only in-frame clones are kept and a portion is missing. The table lists some 350,000 clones, approximately 12% of them singletons, with roughly 0.016% in the top ten. The CDR3 contains 13 residues. V was clipped by 6 bases and J by 4 bases, with 12 bases between them. CDR1 is ENHRY, CDR2 SYGVKD, per germline. The receptor comes from a woman between 18 and 30 years old with type 1 diabetes. V is TRBV10-3 and J is TRBJ2-5; tentatively, D is TRBD2 (6 bases). Source material: naive CD4+ T cells from blood. The CDR3 spells CAISAGLPETQYF. In nucleotides, the CDR3 is TGTGCCATCAGCGCGGGACTCCCAGAGACCCAGTACTTC.